The rows below give T cell receptor beta chains drawn from one sample of a study of vaccination and CD4 T cells after COVID-19. Each CDR3 protein gets one entry after TCRdb re-called the PCR reads with MiXCR. The data contain about 12,000 distinct CDR3 sequences, 30% to 35% of them singletons. What these receptors recognize is not known. The specimen comprised CD4+ T cells from blood, cultured in vitro, sampled before SARS-CoV-2 vaccination. The receptors were gathered from a human donor who received a COVID-19 vaccine. The CDR3 runs from the conserved cysteine through the conserved F or W. Fields, in order: V gene, J gene, CDR3 protein.

TRBV11-3	TRBJ2-3	CASSADGASTDTQYF
TRBV20-1	TRBJ1-2	CSARDRRTGQVLYGYTF
TRBV5-5	TRBJ1-1	CASSLNRVPNTEAFF
TRBV9	TRBJ2-7	CASSPTGLLYEQYF
TRBV6-9	TRBJ1-4	CASSRLGGRGNEKLFF
TRBV27	TRBJ2-1	CASTTPGLADRTHYNEQFF
TRBV19	TRBJ2-4	CASSNRQGDIQYF
TRBV7-2	TRBJ2-3	CASSPRSGQVSTDTQYF
TRBV30	TRBJ1-4	CAWSWKGGEKLFF
TRBV30	TRBJ1-2	CAWSAMTNNYGYTF
TRBV6-1	TRBJ1-2	CASSQPGRAYGYTF
TRBV10-1	TRBJ2-5	CASSEQGSRQETQYF
TRBV25-1	TRBJ1-4	CASSDSGQGASNEKLFF
TRBV7-2	TRBJ1-1	CASSFIQGEAFF
TRBV2	TRBJ1-1	CASRRTGVRAEAFF
TRBV11-3	TRBJ1-2	CASSLGVQGYTF
TRBV20-1	TRBJ1-1	CSAVSDRVGTEAFF
TRBV19	TRBJ1-2	CASLPRQGYGYTF
TRBV15	TRBJ1-1	CATSRYRHMNTEAFF
TRBV12-3/TRBV12-4	TRBJ1-2	CASSLGGEAYGYTF
TRBV6-1	TRBJ2-3	CASITPDYTDTQYF
TRBV11-3	TRBJ2-3	CASTPRGAETDTQYF
TRBV18	TRBJ2-7	CASSSGLAGGQVSEQYF
TRBV6-1	TRBJ2-5	CASSDRASTGTQYF
TRBV2	TRBJ2-5	CASSVEAGGLQETQYF
TRBV20-1	TRBJ1-4	CSAIKGAGDEKLFF
TRBV30	TRBJ1-2	CAWSGIVERGYGYTF
TRBV20-1	TRBJ2-3	CSARDPMNGGRISSTDTQYF
TRBV7-9	TRBJ1-2	CASSPGTAIYGYTF
TRBV20-1	TRBJ2-5	CSARTTGTETQYF
TRBV2	TRBJ2-5	CASRRTSGGLKETQYF
TRBV7-2	TRBJ1-2	CASSFDGYGYTF
TRBV19	TRBJ1-5	CASSSGTGGRGNQPQHF
TRBV2	TRBJ2-3	CASRKIAGPDTQYF
TRBV5-6	TRBJ1-1	CASSLAGQGRDTEAFF
TRBV24-1	TRBJ2-3	CATRGSGTDTQYF
TRBV6-5	TRBJ2-3	CASSYRDRPGDTQYF
TRBV5-6	TRBJ1-6	CASSYGQVWSNSPLHF
TRBV19	TRBJ2-7	CASSIGPDSEQYF
TRBV20-1	TRBJ2-5	CSARRGQTQYF
TRBV14	TRBJ1-6	CASSPGQGAISPLHF
TRBV12-3/TRBV12-4	TRBJ2-7	CASSLGDGYEQYF
TRBV10-2	TRBJ1-4	CASRPRGVEKLFF
TRBV12-5	TRBJ1-2	CASQRGANYGYTF
TRBV2	TRBJ2-7	CASTRDRFHEQYF
TRBV20-1	TRBJ2-7	CSASFQGIGYEQYF
TRBV19	TRBJ2-2	CASSRNKSGGRIPGELFF
TRBV25-1	TRBJ2-5	CASSEFTGWETQYF